This TCR beta chain derives from a study of shared clonotypes between healthy human individuals. The CDR3 is 15 amino acids. V trimming: 4 bases; J trimming: 0 bases; junction bases outside the gene matches: 4. Germline loops: CDR1 SGDLS, CDR2 YYNGEE. Naivety among CD8 cells was defined by CD45RO negativity and positive CCR7 selection, thereby excluding terminally differentiated effector memory CD45RA+ cells. On this clone: In the same sample, other DNA sequences code for this CDR3.

The assay was immunoSEQ multiplex PCR, and TCRdb's table has in-frame clones only and misses some. In the table there are around 700,000 clones, 92% of which are singletons. V usage is TRBV9 and J usage is TRBJ2-1, with 7 bases matching TRBD2. The sample consisted of naive CD8+ T cells sorted from blood. The sequence derives from a man aged 30-40 years in good health. CDR3 sequence reads: CASSPSGNSYNEQFF. CDR3 nucleotides: TGTGCCAGCAGCCCTAGCGGAAACTCCTACAATGAGCAGTTCTTC.